Below are 21 T cell receptor beta chains sequenced from a single sample in a study of T-cell reconstitution after alpha-beta-depleted transplantation in children. Unique molecular identifiers featured in how the TCRbeta library was prepared. TCRdb reprocessed the PCR reads via MiXCR and lists one record per CDR3 protein. The sample shows about 110,000 distinct CDR3 sequences, roughly 24% of them seen only once. Source: PBMCs, mostly from graft donor cells, taken 180 days after TCRalphabeta/CD19-depleted stem cell transplant. The receptors shown here come from a male patient aged 2 to 10 who had a stem cell transplant for chronic granulomatous disease, so the T cells may come from the graft donor.

This clonotype showed up just a few times. V is TRBV6-1 and J is TRBJ2-2; 8 bases match TRBD1. J gave up 0 bases and V 5 bases, and 2 bases lay outside the gene matches. The CDR3 contains 15 residues. Germline CDR1 reads MNHNS; CDR2 reads SASEGT. The CDR3 nucleotides are TGTGCCAGCAGTACGACAGGGGCGAACACCGGGGAGCTGTTTTTT. This encodes CASSTTGANTGELFF.

In this sample, this clonotype turned up many times. The rearrangement links TRBV29-1 to TRBJ2-3, with 10 bases aligning to TRBD2. The V segment lost 5 bases and the J segment 7 bases; nucleotides outside the gene matches: 12. Germline V lookup: CDR1 SQVTM, CDR2 ANQGSEA. The length of the CDR3 is 15 residues. The CDR3 reads CSVTEGAGGHYTQYF. CDR3 bases: TGCAGCGTTACGGAGGGAGCGGGGGGGCATTATACGCAGTATTTT.

Ten or more counts support this clonotype. The gene calls are TRBV15 and TRBJ1-1, with D possibly being TRBD1 (5 bases). V was clipped by 4 bases and J by 0 bases, with 12 bases between them. CDR1 LNHNV and CDR2 YYDKDF come from the germline V gene (reference sequence). The CDR3 is made up of 15 amino acids. The CDR3 coding sequence is TGTGCCACCAGCAAGACAGATACCATGAACACTGAAGCTTTCTTT. As protein: CATSKTDTMNTEAFF. The full variable domain, completed using reference TRBV15 and TRBJ1-1, is DAMVIQNPRYQVTQFGKPVTLSCSQTLNHNVMYWYQQKSSQAPKLLFHYYDKDFNNEADTPDNFQSRRPNTSFCFLDIRSPGLGDTAMYLCATSKTDTMNTEAFFGQGTRLTVV.

The chain links TRBV5-1 to TRBJ2-7, with D perhaps given as TRBD1 or TRBD2 (5 bases each). Trimming took off 4 bases at V and 6 bases at J, with 17 bases between the two ends. CDR1 and CDR2 from the germline V gene are SGHRS and YFSETQ. The CDR3 consists of 14 residues. The CDR3 sequence is CASSADRPEVEQYF. CDR3 coding DNA: TGCGCCAGCAGCGCCGACAGACCGGAGGTCGAGCAGTACTTC.

This clonotype was picked up one time. The chain employs TRBV9 and TRBJ2-7, with 7 bases matching TRBD2. The length of the CDR3 is 15 residues. Germline lookup yields CDR1 SGDLS and CDR2 YYNGEE. V gave up 4 bases and J gave up 2 bases; unmatched junction bases: 9. The CDR3 is CASSPTREDTYEQYF. CDR3 DNA: TGTGCCAGCAGCCCCACCCGGGAGGACACCTACGAGCAGTACTTC.

In its sample, this clonotype was seen many times. The chain couples TRBV12-3 or TRBV12-4 to TRBJ2-3, with a weak D call TRBD2 (7 bases). This CDR3 has 15 residues. Trimming left V 1 base short and J 3 bases short, with 11 bases between. CDR3 amino acids: CASSLGGGPTDTQYF. CDR3 sequence (DNA): TGTGCCAGCAGTTTAGGGGGGGGGCCGACAGATACGCAGTATTTT.

This clonotype came up many times. The gene calls are TRBV12-3 or TRBV12-4 and TRBJ2-1; 8 bases agree with TRBD1. This CDR3 spans 15 amino acids. V dropped 2 bases and J dropped 6; count of bases not matched to a gene: 6. CDR3: CASSLYQGAGNEQFF. The CDR3 DNA follows: TGTGCCAGCAGTTTATATCAGGGGGCAGGCAATGAGCAGTTCTTC.

This clonotype was counted only a few times. V usage is TRBV20-1 and J usage is TRBJ2-1; 7 positions agree with TRBD2. CDR1 and CDR2 (germline): DFQATT, SNEGSKA (reference sequence). The CDR3 extends over 14 amino acids. The V segment lost 6 bases and the J segment 1 base; nucleotides outside the gene matches: 6. CDR3 region: CSARLAGSYNEQFF. The CDR3 DNA reads as TGCAGTGCCAGACTAGCCGGGTCCTACAATGAGCAGTTCTTC.

This clonotype showed up many times. The chain joins TRBV20-1 to TRBJ2-4, with 7 nucleotides matching TRBD1. The germline V gene encodes CDR1 DFQATT and CDR2 SNEGSKA (reference sequence). This CDR3 region has 13 residues. V shed 6 bases and J 3 bases; nucleotides not matched to a gene: 5. This CDR3 reads CSANGQDKNIQYF. The CDR3 nucleotides are TGCAGTGCCAATGGACAGGACAAAAACATTCAGTACTTC.

This clonotype was counted between two and nine times. The J gene is TRBJ2-1, the V gene TRBV5-5; 9 bases align to TRBD1. Germline values: CDR1 SGHKS, CDR2 YYEKEE (reference sequence). The CDR3 is 15 residues long. With 3 bases clipped from V and 7 bases from J, the junction kept 8 bases outside the gene matches. CDR3 bases: TGTGCCAGCAGCTCGGCCGGGACAGGGTTGAATGAGCAGTTCTTC. This translates into CASSSAGTGLNEQFF.

This clonotype has more than one count but fewer than ten. V usage is TRBV29-1 and J usage is TRBJ2-7; D is undetermined. V was pared by 7 bases and J by 2 bases, with 18 bases between. The CDR3 has 14 amino acids. The germline CDR1 and CDR2 sequences are SQVTM and ANQGSEA. CDR3 coding DNA: TGCAGCGCCGCCGTGGGTTTGGGTCCCTACGAGCAGTACTTC. The encoded protein is CSAAVGLGPYEQYF.

The chain recombines TRBV5-3 with TRBJ2-3; 9 bases match TRBD2. TRBV5-3 is known as an ORF, though its function is uncertain. V lost 2 bases, J lost 5 bases, and 0 bases stayed unmatched. The CDR3 sequence is 13 residues long. CDR3 residues: CARSFSGGDTQYF. For the CDR3, the DNA is TGTGCCAGAAGCTTTAGCGGGGGAGATACGCAGTATTTT.

The rearrangement uses TRBV7-8 and TRBJ2-2; 9 bases are shared with TRBD1. The CDR3 covers 17 residues. V lost 6 bases to trimming and J lost 3 bases; unmatched junction nucleotides: 11. Germline V gene data show CDR1 as SGHVS and CDR2 as FQNEAQ. The CDR3 region has the DNA TGTGCCAGCAGGGTAATCGGGGGACAGGGAGACACCGGGGAGCTGTTTTTT. Translated: CASRVIGGQGDTGELFF.

The genes are TRBV10-3 and TRBJ2-6; a possible D gene is TRBD1 (5 bases). V was clipped by 0 bases and J by 2 bases, with 17 bases between them. Germline V gene data show CDR1 as ENHRY and CDR2 as SYGVKD. CDR3 length: 19 residues. The CDR3 DNA reads TGTGCCATCAGTGAGTCGGCAGGGCGAGGTGGGCCTGGGGCCAACGTCCTGACTTTC. Translation: CAISESAGRGGPGANVLTF.

There are a few counts of this clonotype. The chain is built from TRBV12-3 or TRBV12-4 and TRBJ2-1; 12 nucleotides align to TRBD1. The CDR3 extends over 16 amino acids. V shed 6 bases and J 7 bases; nucleotides not matched to a gene: 10. The CDR3 nucleotides read TGTGCCAGCAGAACGGGACAGGGGGCGGGATGGAATGAGCAGTTCTTC. It yields the protein CASRTGQGAGWNEQFF.

This clonotype was seen only a few times. This chain links TRBV12-3 or TRBV12-4 with TRBJ2-2, with D maybe TRBD1 (5 bases). The ends were cut back, 2 bases at V and 6 bases at J, with 19 bases in the middle. The CDR3 totals 17 residues. In DNA form, the CDR3 reads TGTGCCAGCAGTTTATCCGCAGGGTGGGTCAAGGCCGGGGAGCTGTTTTTT. Its protein is CASSLSAGWVKAGELFF.

At least ten counts were recorded for this clonotype. The CDR3 loop is CASSQDHRPQQYF. For the CDR3, the DNA is TGTGCCAGCAGCCAAGATCATCGTCCTCAGCAGTACTTC. The rearrangement uses TRBV4-2 and TRBJ2-7; D is ambiguous. Germline CDR1 LGHNA, CDR2 YNFKEQ. The V end lost 0 bases, the J end lost 8 bases, and 11 bases lay between the germline ends. The length of the CDR3 is 13 residues.

V and J are TRBV15 and TRBJ2-7; the D is unclear. V was pared by 1 base and J by 3 bases, with 7 bases between. This CDR3 contains 13 residues. CDR1 and CDR2 from the germline V gene are LNHNV and YYDKDF (reference sequence). The CDR3 spells CATSRVLHYEQYF. As DNA, the CDR3 is TGTGCCACCAGCAGAGTACTCCACTACGAGCAGTACTTC.

This chain connects TRBV10-3 to TRBJ2-3; 8 bases agree with TRBD1. Trimming cost V 9 bases and J 5 bases; bases outside gene matches: 7. Germline-derived CDR1 and CDR2 are ENHRY and SYGVKD. This CDR3 region has 13 residues. As DNA, the CDR3 is TGTGCCATTTCCACAGGGGGTGAAGATACGCAGTATTTT. It is translated as CAISTGGEDTQYF.

This chain joins TRBV7-8 and TRBJ2-3, with 13 bases matching TRBD2. The V segment lost 3 bases and the J segment 8 bases; nucleotides outside the gene matches: 8. Looked up from germline, CDR1 is SGHVS and CDR2 is FQNEAQ. This CDR3 has 16 residues. CDR3 loop: CASSFGLAGVQGTQYF. The CDR3 DNA follows: TGTGCCAGCAGCTTCGGACTAGCGGGGGTTCAGGGTACGCAGTATTTT.

This clonotype turned up a few times. The V call is TRBV29-1, the J call TRBJ2-6; D call uncertain. The V gene's germline CDR1 is SQVTM and CDR2 ANQGSEA. This CDR3 has 13 residues. Trimming stripped 5 bases from V and 4 bases from J, with 9 bases between. CDR3 coding DNA: TGCAGCGTTCTAAGGGCCGGGGCCAACGTCCTGACTTTC. Amino acid sequence: CSVLRAGANVLTF. Supplemented by reference TRBV29-1 and TRBJ2-6, the full variable domain reads SAVISQKPSRDICQRGTSLTIQCQVDSQVTMMFWYRQQPGQSLTLIATANQGSEATYESGFVIDKFPISRPNLTFSTLTVSNMSPEDSSIYLCSVLRAGANVLTFGAGSRLTVL.